The text below deals with one T cell receptor beta chain. Its antigen is not identified. The data were taken from a study of T cell responses to AZD1222 COVID-19 vaccine. Overall study findings and caveats: Sampling captured repertoires only after the peak T cell response.

The CDR3 has 16 amino acids. The V gene end was trimmed by 2 bases and the J gene end by 5 bases; junction bases not matched to a gene: 8. Germline loops: CDR1 MDHEN, CDR2 SYDVKM. This table comes from immunoSEQ multiplex PCR, and its TCRdb copy is limited to in-frame clones, with some not included. The repertoire holds fewer than 120,000 clones, with roughly 90% as singletons. This specimen consisted of peripheral blood, obtained on day 0 of AZD1222 vaccination. The clonotype was recovered from an adult in good health. The chain couples TRBV28 to TRBJ1-3; 8 positions agree with TRBD1. The CDR3 is CASSLKARGLRNTIYF. The DNA for the CDR3 is TGTGCCAGCAGTTTAAAGGCCAGGGGGCTTAGAAACACCATATATTTT.